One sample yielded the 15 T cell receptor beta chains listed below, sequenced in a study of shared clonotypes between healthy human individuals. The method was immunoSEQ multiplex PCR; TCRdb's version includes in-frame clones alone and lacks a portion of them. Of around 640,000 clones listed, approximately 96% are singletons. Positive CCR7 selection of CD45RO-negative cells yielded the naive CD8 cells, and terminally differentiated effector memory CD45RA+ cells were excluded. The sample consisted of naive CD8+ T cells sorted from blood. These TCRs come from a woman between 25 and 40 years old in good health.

CDR3 sequence: CASSTHHRVGCSTPPRYEQYF. CDR3 sequence (DNA): TGTGCCAGCAGCACCCATCACAGGGTAGGATGTTCAACCCCACCGCGCTACGAGCAGTACTTC. The chain employs TRBV21-1 and TRBJ2-7; the table's D gene call, TRBD1, was not cross checked with the DNA. TRBV21-1 is an annotated pseudogene. This CDR3 is built from 21 residues.

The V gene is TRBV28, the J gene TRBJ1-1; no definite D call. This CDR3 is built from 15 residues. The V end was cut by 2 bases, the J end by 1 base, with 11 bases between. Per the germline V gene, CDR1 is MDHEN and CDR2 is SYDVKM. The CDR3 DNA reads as TGTGCCAGCAGTTTAAGGTGGGAAACGAACACTGAAGCTTTCTTT. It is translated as CASSLRWETNTEAFF.

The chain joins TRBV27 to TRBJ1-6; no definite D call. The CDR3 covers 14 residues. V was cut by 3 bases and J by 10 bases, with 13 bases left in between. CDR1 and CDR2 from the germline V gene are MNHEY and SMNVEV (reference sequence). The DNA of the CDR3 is TGTGCCAGCAGTTTTTATCCTGAGTCCTCACCCCTCCACTTT. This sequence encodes CASSFYPESSPLHF.

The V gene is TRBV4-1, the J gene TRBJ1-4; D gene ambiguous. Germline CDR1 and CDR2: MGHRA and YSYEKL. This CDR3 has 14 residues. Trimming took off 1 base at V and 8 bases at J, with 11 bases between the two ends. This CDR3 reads CASSQGKGWEKLFF. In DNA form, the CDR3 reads TGCGCCAGCAGCCAAGGAAAGGGATGGGAAAAACTGTTTTTT.

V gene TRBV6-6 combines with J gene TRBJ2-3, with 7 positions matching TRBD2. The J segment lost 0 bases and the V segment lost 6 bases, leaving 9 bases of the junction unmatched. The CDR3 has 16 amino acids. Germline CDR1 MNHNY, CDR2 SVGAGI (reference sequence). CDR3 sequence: CASRQTSAVSTDTQYF. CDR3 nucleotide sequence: TGTGCCAGCAGACAAACTAGCGCAGTTAGCACAGATACGCAGTATTTT.

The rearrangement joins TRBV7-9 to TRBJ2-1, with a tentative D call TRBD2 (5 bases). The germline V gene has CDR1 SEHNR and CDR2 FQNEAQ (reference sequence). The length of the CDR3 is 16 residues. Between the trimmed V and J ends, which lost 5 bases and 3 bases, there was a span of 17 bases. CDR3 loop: CASSPFAGELYNEQFF. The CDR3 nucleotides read TGTGCCAGCAGCCCTTTCGCCGGGGAACTCTACAATGAGCAGTTCTTC.

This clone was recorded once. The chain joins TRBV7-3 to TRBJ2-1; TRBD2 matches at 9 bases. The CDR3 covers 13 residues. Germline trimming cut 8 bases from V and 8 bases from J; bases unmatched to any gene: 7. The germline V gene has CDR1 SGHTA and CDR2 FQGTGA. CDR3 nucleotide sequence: TGTGCCAGCGCGGGACTAGCTGGCCATGAGCAGTTCTTC. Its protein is CASAGLAGHEQFF.

CDR3 region: CASSWTVGDTEAFF. The CDR3 nucleotides read TGTGCCAGCAGTTGGACAGTTGGGGACACTGAAGCTTTCTTT. The chain links TRBV6-5 to TRBJ1-1; perhaps TRBD1 as D (6 bases). Trimming cost V 4 bases and J 3 bases, with 12 bases left between them. The CDR3 sequence is 14 residues long. Germline assignment: CDR1 MNHEY and CDR2 SVGAGI.

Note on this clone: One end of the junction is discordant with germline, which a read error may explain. CDR3: CASSEAGKGLGEQYF. The CDR3 region has the DNA TGTGCCAGCAGCGAAGCGGGAAAGGGGTTGGGGGAGCAGTACTTC. V and J are TRBV2 and TRBJ2-7, with 7 bases lining up with TRBD2. Germline V CDR1 and CDR2: SNHLY, FYNNEI. The CDR3 consists of 15 residues.

CDR3: CASSLSLEEETQYF. CDR3 in DNA: TGTGCCAGCAGCTTATCGCTGGAGGAAGAGACCCAGTACTTC. The J gene is TRBJ2-5, the V gene TRBV7-8; the D gene is possibly TRBD2 (5 bases). The germline V gene encodes CDR1 SGHVS and CDR2 FQNEAQ. Trimming took 2 bases from V and 3 from J, leaving 10 bases between them. The CDR3 is 14 residues long.

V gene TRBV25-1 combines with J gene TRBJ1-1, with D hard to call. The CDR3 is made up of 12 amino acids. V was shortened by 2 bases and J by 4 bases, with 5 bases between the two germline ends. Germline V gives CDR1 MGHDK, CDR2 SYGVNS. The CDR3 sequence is CASSEISTEAFF. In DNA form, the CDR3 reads TGTGCCAGCAGTGAAATTTCCACTGAAGCTTTCTTT.

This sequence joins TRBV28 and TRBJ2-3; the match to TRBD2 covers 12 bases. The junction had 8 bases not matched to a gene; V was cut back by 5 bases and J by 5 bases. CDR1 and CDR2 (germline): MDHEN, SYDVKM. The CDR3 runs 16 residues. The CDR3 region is CASSPRLAGVVDTQYF. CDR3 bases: TGTGCCAGCAGTCCACGACTAGCGGGAGTGGTAGATACGCAGTATTTT.

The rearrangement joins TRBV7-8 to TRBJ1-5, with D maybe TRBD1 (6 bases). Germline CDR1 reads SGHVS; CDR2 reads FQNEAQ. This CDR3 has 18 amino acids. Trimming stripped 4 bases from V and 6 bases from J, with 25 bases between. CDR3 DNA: TGTGCCAGCAGCTCCTCCCTAGGGGGACAAGAGGGCGGTCAGCCCCAGCATTTT. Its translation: CASSSSLGGQEGGQPQHF.

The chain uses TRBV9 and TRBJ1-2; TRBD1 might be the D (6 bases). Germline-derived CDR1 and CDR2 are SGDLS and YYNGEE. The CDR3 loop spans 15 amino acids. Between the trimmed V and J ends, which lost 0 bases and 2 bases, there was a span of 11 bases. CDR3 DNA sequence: TGTGCCAGCAGCGTAGCTTTGGACAGCAACTATGGCTACACCTTC. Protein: CASSVALDSNYGYTF.

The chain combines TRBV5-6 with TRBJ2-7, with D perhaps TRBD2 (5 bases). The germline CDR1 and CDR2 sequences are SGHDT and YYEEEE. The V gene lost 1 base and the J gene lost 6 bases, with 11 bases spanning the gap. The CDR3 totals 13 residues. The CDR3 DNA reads TGTGCCAGCAGCTTGTGGCCCGGGGTCGAGCAGTACTTC. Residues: CASSLWPGVEQYF. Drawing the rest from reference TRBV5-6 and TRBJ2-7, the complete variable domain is DAGVTQSPTHLIKTRGQQVTLRCSPKSGHDTVSWYQQALGQGPQFIFQYYEEEERQRGNFPDRFSGHQFPNYSSELNVNALLLGDSALYLCASSLWPGVEQYFGPGTRLTVT.